These 9 T cell receptor beta chains were all obtained from the same sample, sequenced in a study of blood T cell repertoires in COVID-19. Using immunoSEQ multiplex PCR, the repertoire was profiled, and TCRdb retains in-frame clones only, with some absent. Seen here are 40,000 or so clones, 85% to 90% observed once, and the top ten hold more than 13%. The sample consisted of peripheral blood. The receptor set was obtained from a human donor in a cohort sampled during active COVID-19.

The chain is built from TRBV30 and TRBJ1-3, with D perhaps TRBD1 (5 bases). The CDR3 sequence is 12 residues long. CDR1 is GTSNPN, CDR2 SVGIG, per germline (reference sequence). V lost 5 bases, J lost 3 bases, and 8 bases lay in between. CDR3 sequence (DNA): TGTGCCTGGGCGGGGGATGGAAACACCATATATTTT. It codes for CAWAGDGNTIYF.

V usage is TRBV10-3 and J usage is TRBJ1-6; D is undetermined. Germline assignment: CDR1 ENHRY and CDR2 SYGVKD. V lost 4 bases and J 7 bases, leaving 11 bases between the germline ends. The CDR3 is 14 residues long. The CDR3 sequence is CAISATGSNSPLHF. DNA for the CDR3: TGTGCCATCAGTGCAACGGGGAGCAATTCACCCCTCCACTTT.

The CDR3 region is CAWSVGGDLYNSPLHF. As DNA, the CDR3 is TGTGCCTGGAGTGTAGGAGGGGATCTTTATAATTCACCCCTCCACTTT. The chain combines TRBV30 with TRBJ1-6, with D possibly matching TRBD1 (5 bases). V shed 0 bases and J shed 4 bases, with 13 bases lying between them. The germline CDR1 and CDR2 sequences are GTSNPN and SVGIG (reference sequence). The CDR3 has 16 residues.

J is TRBJ2-5 and V is TRBV5-6; 8 bases align to TRBD2. V was clipped by 2 bases and J by 3 bases; unmatched bases: 6. Germline values: CDR1 SGHDT, CDR2 YYEEEE. This CDR3 comprises 15 residues. The chain's CDR3 is CASSFSGTFEETQYF. The CDR3 bases are TGTGCCAGCAGCTTTAGCGGGACTTTCGAAGAGACCCAGTACTTC.

The chain recombines TRBV6-1 with TRBJ1-1; D gene uncertain. The CDR3 extends over 13 amino acids. The germline V gene encodes CDR1 MNHNS and CDR2 SASEGT. Trimming left V 5 bases short and J 0 bases short, with 7 bases between. CDR3 DNA sequence: TGTGCCAGCAGTTCTCCGGTGAACACTGAAGCTTTCTTT. Translating gives CASSSPVNTEAFF.

The rearrangement links TRBV5-4 to TRBJ2-2; TRBD2 agrees at 13 bases. V gave up 3 bases and J gave up 7 bases; unmatched junction bases: 9. Germline CDR1 SGHNT, CDR2 YYREEE (reference sequence). This CDR3 is built from 17 residues. This chain's CDR3 is CASSSGLAGSPVGELFF. CDR3 nucleotide sequence: TGTGCCAGCAGCTCGGGACTAGCGGGATCCCCCGTCGGGGAGCTGTTTTTT. Full variable domain (rest looked up from reference TRBV5-4 and TRBJ2-2): ETGVTQSPTHLIKTRGQQVTLRCSSQSGHNTVSWYQQALGQGPQFIFQYYREEENGRGNFPPRFSGLQFPNYSSELNVNALELDDSALYLCASSSGLAGSPVGELFFGEGSRLTVL.

V is TRBV18 and J is TRBJ2-2; maybe TRBD1 (6 bases). The CDR3 has 15 amino acids. Germline CDR1 is KGHSH and CDR2 is LQKENI. V was clipped by 4 bases and J by 0 bases, with 9 bases between them. The CDR3 nucleotides are TGTGCCAGCTCACGCGGACAGTCGAACACCGGGGAGCTGTTTTTT. This translates into CASSRGQSNTGELFF.

A few counts support this clone. The V gene is TRBV12-3 or TRBV12-4, the J gene TRBJ1-6; TRBD1 might be the D (5 bases). CDR3 length: 13 residues. V lost 5 bases and J 10 bases, leaving 12 bases between the germline ends. As DNA, the CDR3 is TGTGCCAGCAGTAGACAGACAAGCTCACCCCTCCACTTT. This translates into CASSRQTSSPLHF.

The chain employs TRBV30 and TRBJ1-2, with D tentatively TRBD1 (6 bases). V lost 2 bases to trimming and J lost 8 bases, with 12 bases between them. CDR1 is GTSNPN and CDR2 is SVGIG in the germline V gene (reference sequence). CDR3 length: 12 amino acids. In DNA, the CDR3 is TGTGCCTGGAGTCTGGGGGCGGGCGGCTACACCTTC. Residues: CAWSLGAGGYTF.